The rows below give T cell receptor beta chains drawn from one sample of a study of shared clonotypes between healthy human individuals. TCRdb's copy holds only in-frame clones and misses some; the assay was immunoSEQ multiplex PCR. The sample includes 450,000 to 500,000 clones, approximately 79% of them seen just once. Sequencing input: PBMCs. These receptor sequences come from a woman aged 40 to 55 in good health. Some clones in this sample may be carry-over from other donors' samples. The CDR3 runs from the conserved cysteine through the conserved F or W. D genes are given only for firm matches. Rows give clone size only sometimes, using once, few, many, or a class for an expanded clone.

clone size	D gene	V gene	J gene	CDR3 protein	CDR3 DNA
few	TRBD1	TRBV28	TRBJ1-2	CASSTRSRGYYGYTF	TGTGCCAGCAGTACCCGGAGCAGGGGGTATTATGGCTACACCTTC
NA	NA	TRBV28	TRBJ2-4	CASSSPTPLWGNIQYF	TGTGCCAGCAGTTCGCCCACCCCCCTTTGGGGAAACATTCAGTACTTC
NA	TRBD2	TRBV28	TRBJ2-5	CASSLLGSGAQETQYF	TGTGCCAGCAGTTTATTGGGTAGCGGGGCCCAAGAGACCCAGTACTTC
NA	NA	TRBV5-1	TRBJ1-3	CASSLAVGLSGNTIYF	TGCGCCAGCAGCTTGGCCGTGGGCCTCTCTGGAAACACCATATATTTT
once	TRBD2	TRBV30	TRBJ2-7	CAWSVGTSGRGDEQYF	TGTGCCTGGAGTGTCGGGACTAGCGGGAGAGGTGACGAGCAGTACTTC
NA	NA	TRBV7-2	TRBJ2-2	CASSFTPGELFF	TGTGCCAGCAGCTTTACTCCCGGGGAGCTGTTTTTT
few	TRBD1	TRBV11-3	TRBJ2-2	CASSSGQGVDTGELFF	TGTGCCAGCAGCTCAGGACAGGGGGTAGACACCGGGGAGCTGTTTTTT
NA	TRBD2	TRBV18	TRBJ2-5	CASSPTGLAGEETQYF	TGTGCCAGCTCACCAACAGGACTAGCGGGAGAGGAGACCCAGTACTTC
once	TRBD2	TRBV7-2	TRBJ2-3	CASSSSGRVDTQYF	TGTGCCAGCAGCTCTAGCGGGAGGGTAGATACGCAGTATTTT
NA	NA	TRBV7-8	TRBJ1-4	CASSLALLAAATANNEKLFF	TGTGCCAGCAGCTTAGCTTTATTAGCCGCTGCTACTGCCAATAATGAAAAACTGTTTTTT
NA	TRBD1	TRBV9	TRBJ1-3	CASSIQGAVGNTIYF	TGTGCCAGCAGCATACAGGGGGCGGTTGGAAACACCATATATTTT
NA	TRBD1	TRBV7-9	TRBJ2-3	CASSLQTGPDTQYF	TGTGCCAGCAGCTTACAGACAGGGCCAGATACGCAGTATTTT
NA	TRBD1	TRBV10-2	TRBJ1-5	CASRRGGDSGQPQHF	TGCGCCAGCAGGAGGGGAGGGGACAGTGGTCAGCCCCAGCATTTT
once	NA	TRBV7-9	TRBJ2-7	CASSLATLLEGTYEQYF	TGTGCCAGCAGCTTAGCGACCCTACTGGAAGGAACCTACGAGCAGTACTTC
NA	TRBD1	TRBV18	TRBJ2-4	CASSLTGTGGLAKNIQYF	TGTGCCAGCTCACTTACCGGGACAGGGGGATTAGCCAAAAACATTCAGTACTTC
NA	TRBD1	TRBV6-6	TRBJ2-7	CASSYSGQGPYEQYF	TGTGCCAGCAGTTACTCAGGACAGGGACCGTACGAGCAGTACTTC
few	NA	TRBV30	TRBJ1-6	CAWSVRSSYNSPLHF	TGTGCCTGGAGTGTACGAAGCTCCTATAATTCACCCCTCCACTTT
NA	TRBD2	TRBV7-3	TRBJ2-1	CASSRLAGGSAGVYNEQFF	TGTGCCAGCAGCAGACTAGCGGGAGGGTCCGCGGGGGTCTACAATGAGCAGTTCTTC
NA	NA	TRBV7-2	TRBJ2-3	CASSFLGLLADTQYF	TGTGCCAGCAGCTTTTTGGGACTGCTGGCCGATACGCAGTATTTT
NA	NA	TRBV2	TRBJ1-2	CASTPDRLNYGYTF	TGTGCCAGCACGCCGGACAGACTTAACTATGGCTACACCTTC
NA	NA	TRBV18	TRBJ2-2	CASSPTGNTGELFF	TGTGCCAGCTCACCAACAGGGAACACCGGGGAGCTGTTTTTT
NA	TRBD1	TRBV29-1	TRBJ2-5	CSAGVTGGKTQYF	TGCAGCGCCGGGGTGACAGGGGGAAAGACCCAGTACTTC
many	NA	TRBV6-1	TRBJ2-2	CASGGGSYAGELFF	TGTGCCAGCGGCGGCGGTTCGTACGCCGGGGAGCTGTTTTTT
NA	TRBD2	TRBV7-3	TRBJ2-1	CASSLPSGSRGGEQFF	TGTGCCAGCAGCTTACCCAGCGGGAGCCGGGGTGGGGAGCAGTTCTTC
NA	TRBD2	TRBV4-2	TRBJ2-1	CASSQGAGGSPYNEQFF	TGTGCCAGCAGCCAAGGAGCGGGAGGGTCCCCCTACAATGAGCAGTTCTTC
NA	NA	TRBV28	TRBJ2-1	CASSRDKITYNEQFF	TGTGCCAGCAGCCGAGACAAGATAACCTACAATGAGCAGTTCTTC
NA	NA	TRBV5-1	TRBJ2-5	CASSSAGVYQTQYF	TGCGCCAGCAGCTCGGCGGGCGTCTACCAGACCCAGTACTTC
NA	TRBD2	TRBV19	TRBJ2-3	CASRASGRGSTDTQYF	TGTGCCAGTCGGGCTAGCGGGAGAGGGAGCACAGATACGCAGTATTTT
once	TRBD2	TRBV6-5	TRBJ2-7	CASSYTPSGRAGEQYF	TGTGCCAGCAGTTACACACCTAGCGGGAGGGCCGGGGAGCAGTACTTC
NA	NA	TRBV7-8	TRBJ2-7	CASSATTFSYEQYF	TGTGCCAGCAGCGCTACTACGTTCTCCTACGAGCAGTACTTC
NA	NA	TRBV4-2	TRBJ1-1	CASSTVPETEAFF	TGTGCCAGCAGCACCGTGCCCGAGACTGAAGCTTTCTTT
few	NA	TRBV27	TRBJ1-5	CASSFSGPHQPQHF	TGTGCCAGCAGTTTCTCAGGGCCCCATCAGCCCCAGCATTTT
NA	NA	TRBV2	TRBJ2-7	CASSDQGITYEQYF	TGTGCCAGCAGTGACCAGGGAATAACCTACGAGCAGTACTTC
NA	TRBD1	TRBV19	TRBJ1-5	CASSMTGLAQGWVQPQHF	TGTGCCAGTAGTATGACGGGCTTGGCACAGGGGTGGGTTCAGCCCCAGCATTTT
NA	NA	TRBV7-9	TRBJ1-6	CASSLSTLDSPLHF	TGTGCCAGCAGCTTATCGACATTAGATTCACCCCTCCACTTT
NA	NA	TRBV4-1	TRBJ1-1	CASSQDSNSAEAFF	TGCGCCAGCAGCCAAGATTCAAATAGCGCTGAAGCTTTCTTT
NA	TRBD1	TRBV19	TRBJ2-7	CASSRSSGTEYYEQYF	TGTGCCAGTAGCAGATCCTCCGGGACAGAATACTACGAGCAGTACTTC
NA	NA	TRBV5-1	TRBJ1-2	CASSLGGTGNYGYTF	TGCGCCAGCAGCCTCGGGGGGACCGGAAACTATGGCTACACCTTC
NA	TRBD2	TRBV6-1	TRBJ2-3	CASSETSGRTDTQYF	TGTGCCAGCAGTGAGACTAGCGGGCGCACAGATACGCAGTATTTT
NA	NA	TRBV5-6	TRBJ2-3	CASSSAGDATDTQYF	TGTGCCAGCAGCTCGGCAGGGGACGCGACAGATACGCAGTATTTT
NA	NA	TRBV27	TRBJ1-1	CASRKNENTEAFF	TGTGCCAGCAGGAAAAATGAGAACACTGAAGCTTTCTTT
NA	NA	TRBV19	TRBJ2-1	CASSIPGVSGLLAGYEQFF	TGTGCCAGTAGTATTCCGGGGGTAAGTGGGTTACTAGCTGGCTATGAGCAGTTCTTC
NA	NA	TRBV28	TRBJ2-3	CASSLDAATDTQYF	TGTGCCAGCAGTTTAGATGCAGCCACAGATACGCAGTATTTT
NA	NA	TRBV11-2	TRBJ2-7	CASSFSYEQYF	TGTGCCAGCAGCTTTTCCTACGAGCAGTACTTC
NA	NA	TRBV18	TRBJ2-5	CASSPTRDSRTQYF	TGTGCCAGCTCACCGACACGGGACTCCCGGACCCAGTACTTC
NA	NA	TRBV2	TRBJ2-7	CASRRMLDYEQYF	TGTGCCAGCAGGAGGATGTTGGACTACGAGCAGTACTTC
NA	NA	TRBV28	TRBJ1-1	CASSYPGVATEAFF	TGTGCCAGCAGTTACCCAGGAGTTGCCACTGAAGCTTTCTTT
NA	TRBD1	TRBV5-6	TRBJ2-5	CASSGTGGGETQYF	TGTGCCAGCAGCGGGACAGGGGGCGGGGAGACCCAGTACTTC